Each of the 14 T cell receptor beta chains below was sequenced from the same sample in a study of shared clonotypes between healthy human individuals. Profiling relied on immunoSEQ multiplex PCR, and the TCRdb table lists in-frame clones only, not all of them. The table records about 980,000 clones, 60% to 85% of them present only once. What was sequenced was memory CD4+ T cells sorted from blood. The subset here: CD45RA-negative fraction. Receptors were obtained from a man between 18 and 35 years old in good health.

This sequence joins TRBV27 and TRBJ1-6; D perhaps matches TRBD1 (5 bases). Germline CDR1 and CDR2: MNHEY and SMNVEV (reference sequence). Trimming pared 5 bases from V and 8 bases from J, leaving 22 bases between. The CDR3 has 17 residues. The CDR3 protein is CASSLDDPGRGHSPLHF. In DNA form, the CDR3 reads TGTGCCAGCAGTCTCGATGACCCCGGTCGGGGCCATTCACCCCTCCACTTT.

This clone was seen at least ten times. The same CDR3 arises from other DNA sequences in this sample as well. The rearrangement links TRBV5-1 to TRBJ2-7; D unresolved. CDR3 length: 13 residues. V was pared by 4 bases and J by 0 bases, with 8 bases between. Germline V gene data show CDR1 as SGHRS and CDR2 as YFSETQ. CDR3 in DNA: TGCGCCAGCAGCCTTTTAGGCTCCTACGAGCAGTACTTC. It encodes CASSLLGSYEQYF.

The chain uses TRBV28 and TRBJ1-3; D not certain. Germline loops: CDR1 MDHEN, CDR2 SYDVKM. The CDR3 is made up of 14 amino acids. With 4 bases removed from V and 8 bases from J, the gap between germline ends came to 15 bases. The CDR3, as DNA: TGTGCCAGCAGTTCGGGCCGCGGAGGCGACACCATATATTTT. It specifies CASSSGRGGDTIYF.

The chain is built from TRBV11-2 and TRBJ2-5; D is possibly TRBD2 (6 bases). CDR3 length: 13 amino acids. V was cut by 5 bases and J by 5 bases, with 12 bases left in between. CDR1 SGHAT and CDR2 FQNNGV come from the germline V gene. In nucleotides, the CDR3 is TGTGCCAGCAGCGTCGGCCTAGCGGAGACCCAGTACTTC. Protein sequence: CASSVGLAETQYF.

The V and J genes are TRBV30 and TRBJ1-6, with D uncertain. Deletions cut 5 bases from V and 8 bases from J, with 7 bases between. Germline V gene data show CDR1 as GTSNPN and CDR2 as SVGIG (reference sequence). The CDR3 is made up of 11 amino acids. Here the CDR3 DNA reads TGTGCCTGGGCGGCGGATTCACCCCTCCACTTT. Amino acids: CAWAADSPLHF. Using reference TRBV30 and TRBJ1-6 for the parts outside the CDR3, the full variable domain is SQTIHQWPATLVQPVGSPLSLECTVEGTSNPNLYWYRQAAGRGLQLLFYSVGIGQISSEVPQNLSASRPQDRQFILSSKKLLLSDSGFYLCAWAADSPLHFGNGTRLTVT.

This chain connects TRBV10-3 to TRBJ1-3, with D possibly being TRBD1 (5 bases). V was cut by 2 bases and J by 6 bases, with 11 bases left in between. The CDR3 spans 14 residues. In germline, CDR1 is ENHRY, CDR2 SYGVKD. The CDR3 sequence is CAISEQGRENTIYF. In DNA form, the CDR3 reads TGTGCCATCAGTGAGCAGGGAAGGGAAAACACCATATATTTT.

This sequence joins TRBV28 and TRBJ1-5, with D tentatively TRBD1 (6 bases). V was pared by 2 bases and J by 1 base, with 12 bases between. The CDR3 contains 16 residues. The germline V gene encodes CDR1 MDHEN and CDR2 SYDVKM. This chain's CDR3 is CASSLLEGGSNQPQHF. CDR3 bases: TGTGCCAGCAGTTTACTCGAGGGGGGGAGCAATCAGCCCCAGCATTTT.

The chain links TRBV7-8 to TRBJ2-2; unclear D gene. V lost 1 base and J 4 bases, leaving 10 bases between the germline ends. CDR3 size: 15 residues. Germline V gene data show CDR1 as SGHVS and CDR2 as FQNEAQ. The CDR3 region has the DNA TGTGCCAGCAGCTTAGGGGTCCAGATCACCGGGGAGCTGTTTTTT. Its protein is CASSLGVQITGELFF.

This CDR3 reads CASSAPGSPYNEQFF. CDR3 bases: TGTGCCAGCAGCGCGCCAGGCTCACCCTACAATGAGCAGTTCTTC. V is TRBV9 and J is TRBJ2-1; D remains ambiguous. Trimming removed 3 bases at V and 2 bases at J, with 12 bases between. The germline V gene encodes CDR1 SGDLS and CDR2 YYNGEE. This CDR3 comprises 15 residues.

The chain is built from TRBV5-4 and TRBJ1-2; possibly TRBD1 for D (6 bases). The CDR3 has 12 amino acids. Germline values: CDR1 SGHNT, CDR2 YYREEE (reference sequence). The germline V and J ends were trimmed by 4 bases and 7 bases, with 11 bases remaining between them. This chain's CDR3 is CASSGGTLGYTF. CDR3 DNA: TGTGCCAGCAGCGGCGGGACACTTGGCTACACCTTC.

The chain employs TRBV10-3 and TRBJ1-5; D not certain. This CDR3 comprises 14 residues. Deletions cut 3 bases from V and 6 bases from J, with 12 bases between. Germline-derived CDR1 and CDR2 are ENHRY and SYGVKD. This CDR3 reads CAISDLQSGQPQHF. The CDR3 DNA reads as TGTGCCATCAGTGACCTCCAGAGTGGTCAGCCCCAGCATTTT.

This clone was seen a few times. This chain joins TRBV6-6 and TRBJ1-1; D unclear. CDR3 size: 11 residues. Germline values: CDR1 MNHNY, CDR2 SVGAGI (reference sequence). V was cut by 4 bases and J by 7 bases, with 7 bases left in between. CDR3 region: CASSLSFEAFF. The DNA for the CDR3 is TGTGCCAGCAGTTTGAGTTTTGAAGCTTTCTTT.

The CDR3 spells CASSPLTIRQETQYF. The CDR3, as DNA: TGTGCCAGCTCACCACTTACAATTCGACAAGAGACCCAGTACTTC. V and J are TRBV18 and TRBJ2-5, with unresolved D. CDR3 length: 15 residues. V dropped 1 base and J dropped 2 bases, with 11 bases sitting between them. CDR1 KGHSH and CDR2 LQKENI come from the germline V gene.

The sample holds a few counts of this clone. CDR3 nucleotide sequence: TGCGCCAGCAGCCCCGGGGCCGGGACAGGGCAAAAGACCCAGTACTTC. Translating gives CASSPGAGTGQKTQYF. The chain uses TRBV5-1 and TRBJ2-5; 9 bases are a match to TRBD1. The CDR3 runs 16 residues. With 4 bases clipped from V and 6 bases from J, the junction kept 13 bases outside the gene matches. CDR1 is SGHRS, CDR2 YFSETQ, per germline.